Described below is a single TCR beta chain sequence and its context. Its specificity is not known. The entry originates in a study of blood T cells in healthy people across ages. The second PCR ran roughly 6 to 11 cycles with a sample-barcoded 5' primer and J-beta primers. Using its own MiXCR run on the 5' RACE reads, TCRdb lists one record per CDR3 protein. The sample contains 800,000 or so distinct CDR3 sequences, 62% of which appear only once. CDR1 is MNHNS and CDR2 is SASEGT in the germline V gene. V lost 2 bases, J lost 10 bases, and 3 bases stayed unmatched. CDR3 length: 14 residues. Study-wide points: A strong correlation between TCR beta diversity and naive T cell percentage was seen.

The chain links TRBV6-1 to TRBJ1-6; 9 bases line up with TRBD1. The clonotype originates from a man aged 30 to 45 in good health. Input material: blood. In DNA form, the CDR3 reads TGTGCCAGCAGTGAAAGGGACAGGGAATCACCCCTCCACTTT. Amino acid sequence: CASSERDRESPLHF.